This note documents a single T cell receptor beta chain sequence. Seattle enrolled patients during active infection and tracked them longitudinally. The data are from a study of blood T cell repertoires in COVID-19. Study at large: COVID-19 samples, acute and convalescent, were from the United States, Italy and Spain. T cells, B-cell-depleted T cells, or PBMCs provided the cDNA or gDNA that served as material.

Source study methods: Using reference gene primer amplification, nucleated cell counts were estimated. Generated by immunoSEQ multiplex PCR, the TCRdb table keeps only in-frame clones and is missing some. V and J calls and clone size come straight from that table; D and trimming were deduced from the DNA. This sample carries about 170,000 clones, approximately 85% of them seen once, and the ten largest clones take around 6.9%. The V end lost 2 bases, the J end lost 2 bases, and 10 bases lay between the germline ends. The V gene's germline CDR1 is SNHLY and CDR2 FYNNEI. The CDR3 contains 15 residues. J is TRBJ1-5 and V is TRBV2, with TRBD1 as a possible D gene (5 bases). This TCR came from an elderly man with COVID-19, enrolled during active disease. The sequencing sample was made of peripheral blood. The CDR3 DNA reads as TGTGCCAGCAGTGAAAGGGGAATGGGCAATCAGCCCCAGCATTTT. This codes for CASSERGMGNQPQHF.